The present entry profiles one TCR beta chain with its context. What it recognizes is unknown. The record originates from a study of cytotoxic CD8 clonotypes in ibrutinib-treated CLL. Whole-study results and caveats: Elevated clonality accompanied ibrutinib response, with a return toward baseline values at progression.

The CDR3 extends over 12 amino acids. Germline CDR1 and CDR2: KGHSH and LQKENI. The V and J ends lost 3 bases and 5 bases, in that order; junction bases with no gene match: 0. Measured with immunoSEQ multiplex PCR; TCRdb has only the in-frame clones, and not every one. The profile shows fewer than 35,000 clones, around 52% of them singletons. Here the sequenced sample was PBMCs, taken before ibrutinib treatment. This TCR derives from a human donor with chronic lymphocytic leukemia. The chain uses TRBV18 and TRBJ2-5; 7 positions match TRBD2. The CDR3 DNA is TGTGCCAGCTCACCGGGGGGGGAGACCCAGTACTTC. As protein: CASSPGGETQYF. Based on the CDR3 plus reference TRBV18 and TRBJ2-5, the full variable domain is NAGVMQNPRHLVRRRGQEARLRCSPMKGHSHVYWYRQLPEEGLKFMVYLQKENIIDESGMPKERFSAEFPKEGPSILRIQQVVRGDSAAYFCASSPGGETQYFGPGTRLLVL.